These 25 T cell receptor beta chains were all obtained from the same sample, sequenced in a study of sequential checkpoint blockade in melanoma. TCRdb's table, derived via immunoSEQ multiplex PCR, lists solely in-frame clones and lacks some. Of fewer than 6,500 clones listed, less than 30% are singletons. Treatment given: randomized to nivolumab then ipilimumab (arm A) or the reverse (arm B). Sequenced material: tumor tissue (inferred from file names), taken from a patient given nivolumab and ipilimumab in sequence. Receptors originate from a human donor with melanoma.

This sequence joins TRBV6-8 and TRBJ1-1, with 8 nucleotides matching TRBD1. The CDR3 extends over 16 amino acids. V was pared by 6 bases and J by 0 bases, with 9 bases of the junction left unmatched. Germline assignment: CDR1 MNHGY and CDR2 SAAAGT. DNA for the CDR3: TGTGCCAGCAGATCCCCGACAGGGGCAATGAACACTGAAGCTTTCTTT. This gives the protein CASRSPTGAMNTEAFF.

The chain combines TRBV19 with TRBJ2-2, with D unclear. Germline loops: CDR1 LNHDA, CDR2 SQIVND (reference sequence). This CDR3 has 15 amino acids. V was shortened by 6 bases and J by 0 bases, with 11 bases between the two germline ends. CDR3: CASRVYQTNTGELFF. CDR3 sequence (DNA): TGTGCCAGTAGGGTGTATCAGACGAACACCGGGGAGCTGTTTTTT.

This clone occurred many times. DNA of the CDR3: TGTGCCAGCAGCCATGGGCGATCGAACACCGGGGAGCTGTTTTTT. It codes for CASSHGRSNTGELFF. The V call is TRBV11-3, the J call TRBJ2-2; D remains ambiguous. V was pared by 5 bases and J by 0 bases, with 10 bases between. Looked up from germline, CDR1 is SGHNT and CDR2 is YENEEA. The CDR3 length is 15 residues.

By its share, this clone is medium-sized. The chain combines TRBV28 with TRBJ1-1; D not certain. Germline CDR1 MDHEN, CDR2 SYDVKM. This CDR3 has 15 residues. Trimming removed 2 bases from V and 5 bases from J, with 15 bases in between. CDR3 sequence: CASSLRQWGGTEAFF. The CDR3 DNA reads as TGTGCCAGCAGTTTAAGACAATGGGGAGGGACTGAAGCTTTCTTT.

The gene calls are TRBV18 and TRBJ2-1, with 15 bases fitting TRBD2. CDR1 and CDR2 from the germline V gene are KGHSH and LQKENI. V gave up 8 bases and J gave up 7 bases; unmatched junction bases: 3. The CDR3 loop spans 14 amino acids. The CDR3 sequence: CASTGLAGGNEQFF. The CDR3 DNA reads TGTGCCAGCACAGGACTAGCGGGAGGGAATGAGCAGTTCTTC.

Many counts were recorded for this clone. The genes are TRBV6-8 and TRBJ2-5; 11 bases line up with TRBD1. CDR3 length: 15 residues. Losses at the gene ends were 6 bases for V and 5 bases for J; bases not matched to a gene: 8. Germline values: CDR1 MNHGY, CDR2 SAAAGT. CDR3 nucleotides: TGTGCCAGCAGAGCTTGGGACAGGGGGATTGAGACCCAGTACTTC. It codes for CASRAWDRGIETQYF.

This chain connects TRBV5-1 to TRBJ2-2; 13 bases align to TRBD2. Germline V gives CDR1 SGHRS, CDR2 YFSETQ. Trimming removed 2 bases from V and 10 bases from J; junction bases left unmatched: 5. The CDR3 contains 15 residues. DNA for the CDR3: TGCGCCAGCAGCTTAGGACTAGCGGGAGTTGAGGAGCTGTTTTTT. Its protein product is CASSLGLAGVEELFF.

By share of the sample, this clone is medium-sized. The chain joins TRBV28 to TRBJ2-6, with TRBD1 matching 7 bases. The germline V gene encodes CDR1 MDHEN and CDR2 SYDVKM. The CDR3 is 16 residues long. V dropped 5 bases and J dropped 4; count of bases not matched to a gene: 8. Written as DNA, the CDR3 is TGTGCCAGCAGTACCTACAGGGGTCCCGGGGCCAACGTCCTGACTTTC. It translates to CASSTYRGPGANVLTF.

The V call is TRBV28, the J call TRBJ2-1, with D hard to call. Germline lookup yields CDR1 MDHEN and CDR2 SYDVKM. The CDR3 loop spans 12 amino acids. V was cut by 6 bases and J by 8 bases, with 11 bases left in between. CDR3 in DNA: TGTGCCAGCAGGGCTAGTGAGGATGAGCAGTTCTTC. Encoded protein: CASRASEDEQFF.

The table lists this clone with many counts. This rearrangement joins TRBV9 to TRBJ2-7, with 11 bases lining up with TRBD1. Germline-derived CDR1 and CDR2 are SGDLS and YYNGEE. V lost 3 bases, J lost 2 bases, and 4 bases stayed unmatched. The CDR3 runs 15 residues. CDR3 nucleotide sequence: TGTGCCAGCAGCGGTGAGGGACAGGGGGCCTACGAGCAGTACTTC. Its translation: CASSGEGQGAYEQYF.

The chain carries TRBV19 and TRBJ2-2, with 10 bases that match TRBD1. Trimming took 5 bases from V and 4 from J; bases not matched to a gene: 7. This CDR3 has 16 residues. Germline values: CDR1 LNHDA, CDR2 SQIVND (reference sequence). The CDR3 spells CASSPRTGGSTGELFF. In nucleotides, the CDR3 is TGTGCCAGTAGTCCTAGGACAGGGGGGAGCACCGGGGAGCTGTTTTTT.

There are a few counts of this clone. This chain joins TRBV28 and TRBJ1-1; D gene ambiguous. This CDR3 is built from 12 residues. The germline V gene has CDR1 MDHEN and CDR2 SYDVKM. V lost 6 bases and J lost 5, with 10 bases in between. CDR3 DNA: TGTGCCAGCAGGCGGGTGGGGACTGAAGCTTTCTTT. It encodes CASRRVGTEAFF.

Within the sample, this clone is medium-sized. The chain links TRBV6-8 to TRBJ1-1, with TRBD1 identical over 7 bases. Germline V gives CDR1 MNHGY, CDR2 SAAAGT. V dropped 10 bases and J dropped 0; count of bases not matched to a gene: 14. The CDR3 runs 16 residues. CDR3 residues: CAISLTGSFMNTEAFF. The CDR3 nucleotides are TGTGCCATCAGCCTGACAGGGTCCTTCATGAACACTGAAGCTTTCTTT.

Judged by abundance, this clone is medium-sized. CDR3 sequence (DNA): TGTGCCAGCAGCTTAGTAGCGGGAGGCGATGAGCAGTTCTTC. This codes for CASSLVAGGDEQFF. The rearrangement joins TRBV11-3 to TRBJ2-1, with 10 positions matching TRBD2. Germline V gene lookup returns CDR1 SGHNT and CDR2 YENEEA. With V trimmed by 1 base and J by 8 bases, 2 bases remained unmatched. This CDR3 comprises 14 residues.

The CDR3 DNA is TGCAGCGTTGAAGCCTGGGGAAGCACAGATACGCAGTATTTT. Encoded protein: CSVEAWGSTDTQYF. The chain links TRBV29-1 to TRBJ2-3; no definite D call. The ends were cut back, 1 base at V and 0 bases at J, with 8 bases in the middle. The CDR3 totals 14 residues. Per the germline V gene, CDR1 is SQVTM and CDR2 is ANQGSEA.

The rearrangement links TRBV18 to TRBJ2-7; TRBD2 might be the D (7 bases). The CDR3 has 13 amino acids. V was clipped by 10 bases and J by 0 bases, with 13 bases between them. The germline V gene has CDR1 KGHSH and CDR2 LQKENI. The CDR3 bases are TGTGCCACCAATCGGGGGGCCTCCTACGAGCAGTACTTC. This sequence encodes CATNRGASYEQYF.

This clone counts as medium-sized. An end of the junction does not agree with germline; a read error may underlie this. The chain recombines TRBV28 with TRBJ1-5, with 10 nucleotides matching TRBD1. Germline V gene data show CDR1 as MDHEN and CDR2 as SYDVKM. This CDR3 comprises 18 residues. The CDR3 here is CASSLLGGSGTGVQPQHF. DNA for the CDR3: TGTGCCAGCAGCTTATTAGGTGGTAGCGGGACAGGGGTTCAGCCCCAGCATTTT.

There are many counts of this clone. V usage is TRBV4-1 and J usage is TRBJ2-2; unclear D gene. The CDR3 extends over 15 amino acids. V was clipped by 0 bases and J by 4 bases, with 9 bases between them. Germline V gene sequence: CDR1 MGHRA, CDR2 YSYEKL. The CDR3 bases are TGCGCCAGCAGCCAAGATCTCCCGTCCACCGGGGAGCTGTTTTTT. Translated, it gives CASSQDLPSTGELFF.

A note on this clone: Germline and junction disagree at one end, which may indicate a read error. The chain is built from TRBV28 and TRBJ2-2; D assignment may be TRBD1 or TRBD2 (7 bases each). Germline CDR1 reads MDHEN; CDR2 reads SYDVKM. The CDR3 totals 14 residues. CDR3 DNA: TGTGCCGGCAGGGGGGGCCCGGGCACCGGGGAGCTGTTTTTT. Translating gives CAGRGGPGTGELFF. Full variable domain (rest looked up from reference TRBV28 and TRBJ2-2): DVKVTQSSRYLVKRTGEKVFLECVQDMDHENMFWYRQDPGLGLRLIYFSYDVKMKEKGDIPEGYSVSREKKERFSLILESASTNQTSMYLCAGRGGPGTGELFFGEGSRLTVL.

CDR3 loop: CASGLQSMNTEAFF. In nucleotides, the CDR3 is TGCGCCAGCGGTCTGCAGTCCATGAACACTGAAGCTTTCTTT. This chain uses TRBV5-1 with TRBJ1-1; D gene unclear. Germline CDR1 is SGHRS and CDR2 is YFSETQ. CDR3 length: 14 amino acids. V lost 7 bases and J 0 bases, leaving 13 bases between the germline ends. Variable domain in full (rest from reference TRBV5-1 and TRBJ1-1): KAGVTQTPRYLIKTRGQQVTLSCSPISGHRSVSWYQQTPGQGLQFLFEYFSETQRNKGNFPGRFSGRQFSNSRSEMNVSTLELGDSALYLCASGLQSMNTEAFFGQGTRLTVV.

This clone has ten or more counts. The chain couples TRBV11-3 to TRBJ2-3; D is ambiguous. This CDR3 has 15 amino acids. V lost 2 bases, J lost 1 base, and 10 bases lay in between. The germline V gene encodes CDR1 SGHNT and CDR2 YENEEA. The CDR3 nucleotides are TGTGCCAGCAGCTTATGGCAGGACCGCACAGATACGCAGTATTTT. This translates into CASSLWQDRTDTQYF.

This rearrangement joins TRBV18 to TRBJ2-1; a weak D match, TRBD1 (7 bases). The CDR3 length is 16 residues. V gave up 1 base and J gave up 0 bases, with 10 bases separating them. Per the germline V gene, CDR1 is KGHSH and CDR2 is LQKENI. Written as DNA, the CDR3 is TGTGCCAGCTCACCACGTCAGGGGGGCTCCTACAATGAGCAGTTCTTC. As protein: CASSPRQGGSYNEQFF.

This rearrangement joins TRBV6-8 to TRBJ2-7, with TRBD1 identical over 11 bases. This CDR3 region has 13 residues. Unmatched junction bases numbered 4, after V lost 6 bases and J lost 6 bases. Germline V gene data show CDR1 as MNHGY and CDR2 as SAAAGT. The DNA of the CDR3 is TGTGCCAGCAGGGGACAGGGGGGTCTCGAGCAGTACTTC. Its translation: CASRGQGGLEQYF.

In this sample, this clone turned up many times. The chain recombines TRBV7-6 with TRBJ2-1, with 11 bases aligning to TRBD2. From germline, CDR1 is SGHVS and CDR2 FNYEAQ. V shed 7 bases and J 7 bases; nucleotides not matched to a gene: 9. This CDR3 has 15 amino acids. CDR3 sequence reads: CASKLAGGLGNEQFF. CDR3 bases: TGTGCCAGCAAGTTAGCGGGAGGGCTGGGGAATGAGCAGTTCTTC.

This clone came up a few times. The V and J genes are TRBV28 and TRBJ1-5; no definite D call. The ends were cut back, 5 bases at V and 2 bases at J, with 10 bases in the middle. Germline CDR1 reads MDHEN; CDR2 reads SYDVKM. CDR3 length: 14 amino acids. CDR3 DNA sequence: TGTGCCAGCAGTCGCGTCGACGGCAATCAGCCCCAGCATTTT. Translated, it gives CASSRVDGNQPQHF. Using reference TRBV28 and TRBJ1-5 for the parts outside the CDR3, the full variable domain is DVKVTQSSRYLVKRTGEKVFLECVQDMDHENMFWYRQDPGLGLRLIYFSYDVKMKEKGDIPEGYSVSREKKERFSLILESASTNQTSMYLCASSRVDGNQPQHFGDGTRLSIL.